These 24 T cell receptor beta chains came from one sample sequenced in a study of T cells after yellow fever vaccination. TCRdb redid the calling of the 5' RACE reads with MiXCR, one entry per CDR3 protein. There are around 600,000 distinct CDR3 sequences in the sample; roughly an eighth occur only once, and around 14% lies in the top ten. Specimen: PBMCs, collected on the day of the yellow fever booster vaccination. The receptor source for this set is a man younger than 45 who received the YFV17D yellow fever vaccine.

This clonotype appeared many times. This sequence joins TRBV12-3 or TRBV12-4 and TRBJ1-1; 7 bases are a match to TRBD1. With V trimmed by 6 bases and J by 1 base, 5 bases remained unmatched. CDR3 length: 14 amino acids. Here the CDR3 DNA reads TGTGCCAGCAGATCGACAGGGCAGAACACTGAAGCTTTCTTT. Protein sequence: CASRSTGQNTEAFF.

The chain links TRBV28 to TRBJ2-7; D may be TRBD1 (6 bases). The CDR3 is made up of 13 amino acids. CDR1 is MDHEN, CDR2 SYDVKM, per germline. Trimming stripped 3 bases from V and 7 bases from J, with 13 bases between. The CDR3 nucleotides are TGTGCCAGCAGTTTTCAGGGACACCTAGAGCAGTACTTC. Protein product: CASSFQGHLEQYF.

V is TRBV4-3 and J is TRBJ2-7; D is unresolved. The CDR3 extends over 16 amino acids. The germline V gene encodes CDR1 LGHNA and CDR2 YSLEER. The V end lost 1 base, the J end lost 2 bases, and 15 bases lay between the germline ends. The CDR3 sequence: CASSQVRQLDPYEQYF. The CDR3, as DNA: TGCGCCAGCAGCCAAGTTCGCCAGTTAGATCCCTACGAGCAGTACTTC.

This clonotype has a handful of counts. V is TRBV20-1 and J is TRBJ2-5, with D possibly TRBD1 on 6 matching bases. Trimming left V 3 bases short and J 5 bases short, with 19 bases between. The germline CDR1 and CDR2 sequences are DFQATT and SNEGSKA (reference sequence). The CDR3 loop spans 15 amino acids. The CDR3: CSARPTDRLWETQYF. The CDR3 DNA reads TGCAGTGCTAGGCCCACCGACAGGCTTTGGGAGACCCAGTACTTC.

This clonotype has just a few counts. The V and J genes are TRBV4-3 and TRBJ2-7, with 10 bases lining up with TRBD1. V shed 0 bases and J 3 bases; nucleotides not matched to a gene: 8. CDR1 is LGHNA and CDR2 is YSLEER in the germline V gene. This CDR3 contains 17 residues. The CDR3 reads CASSQDVVGQGFYEQYF. Written as DNA, the CDR3 is TGCGCCAGCAGCCAAGATGTAGTGGGACAGGGGTTCTACGAGCAGTACTTC.

This clonotype has only a few counts. The CDR3 sequence: CSVLGRLGQETQYF. CDR3 nucleotide sequence: TGCAGCGTTCTGGGACGGTTGGGACAAGAGACCCAGTACTTC. The chain is built from TRBV29-1 and TRBJ2-5; D possibly uses TRBD1 or TRBD2 (5 bases each). This CDR3 is built from 14 residues. Germline assignment: CDR1 SQVTM and CDR2 ANQGSEA. The V and J ends lost 5 bases and 2 bases respectively, with 15 bases between them.

This clonotype came up many times. This chain joins TRBV7-2 and TRBJ1-5; 7 bases line up with TRBD1. Unmatched junction bases numbered 2, after V lost 5 bases and J lost 4 bases. CDR3 size: 13 residues. Per germline, CDR1 SGHTA and CDR2 FQGNSA. The CDR3 nucleotides are TGTGCCAGCAGCCTACAGGGGAATCAGCCCCAGCATTTT. This sequence encodes CASSLQGNQPQHF.

The V call is TRBV6-2 or TRBV6-3, the J call TRBJ2-3, with 9 bases identical to TRBD1. Germline V gives CDR1 MNHEY, CDR2 SVGEGT. J lost 1 base, V lost 4 bases, and 18 bases had no gene match. The CDR3 runs to 20 residues. This chain's CDR3 is CASSFSPPGPGQGGTDTQYF. The CDR3, as DNA: TGTGCCAGCAGTTTCTCACCTCCAGGACCGGGACAGGGAGGCACAGATACGCAGTATTTT.

CDR3 coding DNA: TGTGCCAGTAAGGTGGCACTAGCGGGAATGGCTGGGGCCAACGTCCTGACTTTC. Its translation: CASKVALAGMAGANVLTF. The rearrangement uses TRBV19 and TRBJ2-6; 10 bases map to TRBD2. V trimming: 7 bases; J trimming: 2 bases; junction bases outside the gene matches: 11. Germline lookup yields CDR1 LNHDA and CDR2 SQIVND (reference sequence). CDR3 length equals 18 residues.

This clonotype was observed at least ten times. This chain uses TRBV4-2 with TRBJ1-6, with 7 bases identical to TRBD1. The germline gives CDR1 LGHNA, CDR2 YNFKEQ. The J segment lost 11 bases and the V segment lost 1 base, leaving 5 bases of the junction unmatched. This CDR3 spans 14 amino acids. CDR3 sequence reads: CASSQGGQLPPLHF. DNA of the CDR3: TGTGCCAGCAGCCAAGGGGGACAGTTGCCACCCCTCCACTTT.

This clonotype has just a few counts. V usage is TRBV10-2 and J usage is TRBJ1-3; possible D gene TRBD1, 6 bases. Trimming left V 5 bases short and J 8 bases short, with 19 bases between. Per the germline V gene, CDR1 is WSHSY and CDR2 is SAAADI. The CDR3 covers 15 residues. CDR3 loop: CASSPRGTEGDTIYF. Written as DNA, the CDR3 is TGCGCCAGCAGTCCCCGGGGGACCGAGGGGGACACCATATATTTT.

This clonotype was seen more than once but under ten times. The chain couples TRBV6-1 to TRBJ2-1; a weak D match, TRBD1 (6 bases). The CDR3 covers 15 residues. Germline loops: CDR1 MNHNS, CDR2 SASEGT. Trimming removed 1 base from V and 12 bases from J, with 19 bases in between. For the CDR3, the DNA is TGTGCCAGCAGTGAAGGGGGGACACCGTCCGTTGGGCAGTTCTTC. This sequence encodes CASSEGGTPSVGQFF.

The chain links TRBV5-1 to TRBJ2-3, with TRBD1 matching 9 bases. Germline V gene lookup returns CDR1 SGHRS and CDR2 YFSETQ. The CDR3 covers 16 residues. The V and J ends lost 4 bases and 4 bases, in that order; junction bases with no gene match: 10. The CDR3: CASSASGTGFADTQYF. CDR3 nucleotide sequence: TGCGCCAGCAGCGCTTCCGGGACAGGGTTCGCAGATACGCAGTATTTT.

The chain employs TRBV20-1 and TRBJ2-1; TRBD2 aligns across 8 bases. From germline, CDR1 is DFQATT and CDR2 SNEGSKA (reference sequence). CDR3 length equals 16 residues. J gave up 4 bases and V 3 bases, and 11 bases lay outside the gene matches. CDR3 sequence reads: CSARGLSGSHYNEQFF. The DNA for the CDR3 is TGCAGTGCTAGGGGCCTCAGCGGGAGCCATTACAATGAGCAGTTCTTC.

The rearrangement uses TRBV29-1 and TRBJ1-4; D possibly corresponds to TRBD1 (5 bases). Trimming shortened V by 1 base and J by 8 bases, and 11 bases separated the two germline ends. Germline-derived CDR1 and CDR2 are SQVTM and ANQGSEA. The CDR3 length is 13 residues. The CDR3 DNA follows: TGCAGCGTTGAAGTGTTGTGGGGGGAAAAACTGTTTTTT. Its protein is CSVEVLWGEKLFF.

This rearrangement joins TRBV6-2 or TRBV6-3 to TRBJ2-3; 7 bases match TRBD2. The V gene's germline CDR1 is MNHEY and CDR2 SVGEGT. The CDR3 runs to 14 residues. Unmatched junction bases numbered 6, after V lost 2 bases and J lost 7 bases. CDR3 in amino acids: CASSYQTSDNTQYF. The CDR3 coding sequence is TGTGCCAGCAGTTACCAAACTAGCGACAATACGCAGTATTTT.

The gene calls are TRBV4-3 and TRBJ2-6, with TRBD2 as a possible D gene (6 bases). CDR3 length: 15 residues. Trimming took 6 bases from V and 4 from J, leaving 13 bases between them. Germline V gives CDR1 LGHNA, CDR2 YSLEER. The CDR3 nucleotides read TGCGCCAGCAGTACAAGGGAGGCGGGGGCCAACGTCCTGACTTTC. Translating gives CASSTREAGANVLTF.

This clonotype came up a few times. The chain joins TRBV6-6 to TRBJ2-4; D may correspond to TRBD1 or TRBD2 (5 bases each). The CDR3 runs 13 residues. Trimming took off 5 bases at V and 5 bases at J, with 10 bases between the two ends. Germline CDR1 is MNHNY and CDR2 is SVGAGI (reference sequence). The CDR3 spells CASSPGGENIQYF. In DNA form, the CDR3 reads TGTGCCAGCAGTCCTGGGGGAGAAAACATTCAGTACTTC.

This rearrangement joins TRBV20-1 to TRBJ1-3; D ambiguous. The CDR3 has 13 amino acids. V lost 0 bases to trimming and J lost 10 bases, with 13 bases between them. Germline V CDR1 and CDR2: DFQATT, SNEGSKA (reference sequence). The CDR3 bases are TGCAGTGCTAGAGAGTTAGGTGCCTGGACCATATATTTT. Protein sequence: CSARELGAWTIYF.

This clonotype was counted many times. This sequence joins TRBV18 and TRBJ2-1, with D uncertain. The CDR3 contains 14 residues. V shed 3 bases and J shed 5 bases, with 11 bases lying between them. CDR1 and CDR2 from the germline V gene are KGHSH and LQKENI. The CDR3, as DNA: TGTGCCAGCTCACCCGGGTTAGGCGACAATGAGCAGTTCTTC. Translating gives CASSPGLGDNEQFF.

V is TRBV5-1 and J is TRBJ2-5; a possible D gene is TRBD1 (6 bases). Per germline, CDR1 SGHRS and CDR2 YFSETQ. The V end was cut by 1 base, the J end by 5 bases, with 15 bases between. The CDR3 length is 15 residues. The CDR3 protein is CASSLHREGRETQYF. The CDR3 DNA reads as TGCGCCAGCAGCTTGCACAGGGAAGGCAGGGAGACCCAGTACTTC.

The chain joins TRBV5-1 to TRBJ2-3; TRBD2 matches 7 bases. The germline gives CDR1 SGHRS, CDR2 YFSETQ. This CDR3 has 16 residues. Trimming took 0 bases from V and 2 from J; bases not matched to a gene: 6. As DNA, the CDR3 is TGCGCCAGCAGCTTGGTTTGGGGGGGGACCACAGATACGCAGTATTTT. It translates to CASSLVWGGTTDTQYF. Full variable domain (rest looked up from reference TRBV5-1 and TRBJ2-3): KAGVTQTPRYLIKTRGQQVTLSCSPISGHRSVSWYQQTPGQGLQFLFEYFSETQRNKGNFPGRFSGRQFSNSRSEMNVSTLELGDSALYLCASSLVWGGTTDTQYFGPGTRLTVL.

The sample holds a few counts of this clonotype. The chain joins TRBV7-2 to TRBJ2-2, with D hard to call. Germline values: CDR1 SGHTA, CDR2 FQGNSA. With 2 bases removed from V and 6 bases from J, the gap between germline ends came to 7 bases. The CDR3 contains 13 residues. The CDR3 loop is CASSLMSSGELFF. The CDR3 bases are TGTGCCAGCAGCTTAATGAGTTCCGGGGAGCTGTTTTTT.

In its sample, this clonotype was seen a few times. V is TRBV6-5 and J is TRBJ1-5, with 9 bases fitting TRBD1. CDR3 length: 18 amino acids. CDR1 is MNHEY, CDR2 SVGAGI, per germline. With V trimmed by 2 bases and J by 4 bases, 12 bases remained unmatched. Here the CDR3 reads CASSYANPGQGGNQPQHF. Here the CDR3 DNA reads TGTGCCAGCAGTTACGCCAACCCGGGACAGGGAGGTAATCAGCCCCAGCATTTT.